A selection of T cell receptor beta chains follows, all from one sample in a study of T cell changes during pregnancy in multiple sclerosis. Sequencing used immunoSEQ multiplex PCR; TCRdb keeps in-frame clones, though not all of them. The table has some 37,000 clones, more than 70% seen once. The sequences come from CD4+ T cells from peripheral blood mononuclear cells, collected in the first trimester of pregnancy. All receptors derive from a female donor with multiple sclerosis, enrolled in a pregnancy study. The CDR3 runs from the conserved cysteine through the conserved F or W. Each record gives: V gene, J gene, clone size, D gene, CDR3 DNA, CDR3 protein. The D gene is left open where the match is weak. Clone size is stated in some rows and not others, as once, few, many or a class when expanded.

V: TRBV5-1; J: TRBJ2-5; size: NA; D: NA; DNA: TGCGCCAGCAGCCGCCCTGGGGGCGGTGAGACCCAGTACTTC; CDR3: CASSRPGGGETQYF
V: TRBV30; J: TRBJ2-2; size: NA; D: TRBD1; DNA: TGTGCCTGGAGGGGACAGGGGGATTCCGGGGAGCTGTTTTTT; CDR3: CAWRGQGDSGELFF
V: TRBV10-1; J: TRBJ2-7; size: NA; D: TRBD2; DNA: TGCGCCAGCAGTGAGTCGTGGAGCGGGAGTTACGAGCAGTACTTC; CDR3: CASSESWSGSYEQYF
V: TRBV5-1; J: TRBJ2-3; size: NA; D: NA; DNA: TGCGCCAGCAGCTTGGGGCGGGGACCTAGCACAGATACGCAGTATTTT; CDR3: CASSLGRGPSTDTQYF
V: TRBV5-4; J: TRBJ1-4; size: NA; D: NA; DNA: TGTGCCAGCAGCCGGGAGAATGAAAAACTGTTTTTT; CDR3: CASSRENEKLFF
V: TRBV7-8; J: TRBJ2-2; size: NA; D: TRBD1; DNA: TGTGCCAGCAGCCTCACACAGGGGCTATACACCGGGGAGCTGTTTTTT; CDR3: CASSLTQGLYTGELFF
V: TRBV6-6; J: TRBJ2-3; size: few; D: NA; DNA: TGTGCCAGCACCACGGGGGTGGCAGATACGCAGTATTTT; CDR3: CASTTGVADTQYF
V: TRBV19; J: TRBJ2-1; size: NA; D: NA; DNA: TGTGCCAGTAGCTATGGGGGGATCCCCTACAATGAGCAGTTCTTC; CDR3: CASSYGGIPYNEQFF
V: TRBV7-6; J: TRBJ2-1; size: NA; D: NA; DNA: TGTGCCAGCAGCTTAAAAGCTCTAACCTACAATGAGCAGTTCTTC; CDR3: CASSLKALTYNEQFF
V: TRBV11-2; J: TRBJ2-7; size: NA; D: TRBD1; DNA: TGTGCCAGCAGCTTAGTTACTTTTGGGGGACAGCTTTACGAGCAGTACTTC; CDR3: CASSLVTFGGQLYEQYF
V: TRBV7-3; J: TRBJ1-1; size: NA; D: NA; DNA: TGTGCCAGCAGCTTAACGGGAGTGGGAATGCAGACGAACACTGAAGCTTTCTTT; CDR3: CASSLTGVGMQTNTEAFF
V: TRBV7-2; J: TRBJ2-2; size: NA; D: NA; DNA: TGTGCCAGCAGCCAAGGGGATACCGGGGAGCTGTTTTTT; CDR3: CASSQGDTGELFF
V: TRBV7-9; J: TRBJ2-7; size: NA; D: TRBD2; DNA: TGTGCCAGCAGCACGAGCGGGGGAAGCTCCTACGAGCAGTACTTC; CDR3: CASSTSGGSSYEQYF
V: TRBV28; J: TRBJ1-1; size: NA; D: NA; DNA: TGTGCCAGCAGTTTACGGGGGGCCAGGGCTTTCTTT; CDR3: CASSLRGARAFF
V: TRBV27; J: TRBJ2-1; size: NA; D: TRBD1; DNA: TGTGCCAGCAGTTTAGGGACAGGGGCTCACAATGAGCAGTTCTTC; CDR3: CASSLGTGAHNEQFF
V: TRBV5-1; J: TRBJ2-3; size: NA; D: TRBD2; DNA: TGCGCCAGCAGATCCGGGACTAGCGGCTTCAGCACAGATACGCAGTATTTT; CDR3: CASRSGTSGFSTDTQYF
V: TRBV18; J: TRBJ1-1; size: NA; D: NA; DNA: TGTGCCAGCTCCCCAGGGGTGGGAGTAGCTTTCTTT; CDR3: CASSPGVGVAFF
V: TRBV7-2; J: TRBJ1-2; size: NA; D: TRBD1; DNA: TGTGCCAGCAGCCTGCAGGGGGTGGTGAGTGGCTACACCTTC; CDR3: CASSLQGVVSGYTF
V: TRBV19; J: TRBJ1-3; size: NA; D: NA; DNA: TGTGCCAGTAGTTTCGGGGGGCCTGGAAACACCATATATTTT; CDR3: CASSFGGPGNTIYF
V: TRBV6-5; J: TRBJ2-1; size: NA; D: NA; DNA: TGTGCCAGCCGCGGGCTAGCAACCTACAATGAGCAGTTCTTC; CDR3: CASRGLATYNEQFF
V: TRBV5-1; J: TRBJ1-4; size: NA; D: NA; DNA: TGCGCCAGCAGCTTGGCCGCAGGACTTAATGAAAAACTGTTTTTT; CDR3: CASSLAAGLNEKLFF
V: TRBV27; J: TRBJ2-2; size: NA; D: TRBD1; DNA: TGTGCCAGCAGTCGCCTATCTGTTGGGACAGGGGGCACCGGGGAGCTGTTTTTT; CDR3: CASSRLSVGTGGTGELFF
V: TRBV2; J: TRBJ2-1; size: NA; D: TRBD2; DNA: TGTGCCAGCAGTGCGTTAGTTCTCGGACTAGCGGGAGTCAATGAGCAGTTCTTC; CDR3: CASSALVLGLAGVNEQFF
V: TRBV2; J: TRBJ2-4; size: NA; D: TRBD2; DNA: TGTGCCAGCAAGGTTGAGAGGGAGGGAAACATTCAGTACTTC; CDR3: CASKVEREGNIQYF
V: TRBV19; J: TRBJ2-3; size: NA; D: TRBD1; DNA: TGTGCCAGTAGCCCGGACAGGCCCACAGATACGCAGTATTTT; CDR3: CASSPDRPTDTQYF
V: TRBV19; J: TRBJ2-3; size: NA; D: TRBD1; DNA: TGTGCCAGTAGTATTTTGGGACAGGGCATGAGGTCAGATACGCAGTATTTT; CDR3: CASSILGQGMRSDTQYF
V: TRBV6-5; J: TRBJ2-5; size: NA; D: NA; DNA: TGTGCCAGCAGTTACTCGAGTCGGGGGGCGGGAGAGACCCAGTACTTC; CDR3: CASSYSSRGAGETQYF
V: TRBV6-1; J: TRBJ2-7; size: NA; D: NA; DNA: TGTGCCATCCGGTCCAATAAAGGAGCCGGGAACGAGCAGTACTTC; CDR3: CAIRSNKGAGNEQYF
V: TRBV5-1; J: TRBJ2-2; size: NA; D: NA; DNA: TGCGCCAGCAGCTCGGACACGAACACCGGGGAGCTGTTTTTT; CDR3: CASSSDTNTGELFF
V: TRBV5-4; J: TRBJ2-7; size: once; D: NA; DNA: TGTGCCAGCAGCTCGGGACTCGGCCACTACGAGCAGTACTTC; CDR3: CASSSGLGHYEQYF
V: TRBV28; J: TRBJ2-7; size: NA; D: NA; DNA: TGTGCCAGCAGGGACACATTAGGCCCCTACGAGCAGTACTTC; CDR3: CASRDTLGPYEQYF
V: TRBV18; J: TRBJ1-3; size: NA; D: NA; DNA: TGTGCCAGCTCACCCATGGACAGCTCTGGAAACACCATATATTTT; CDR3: CASSPMDSSGNTIYF
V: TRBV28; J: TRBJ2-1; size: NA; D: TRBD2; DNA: TGTGCCAGCAGTTTACCGGGACTAGCGGGTTTTACTCCCTACAATGAGCAGTTCTTC; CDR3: CASSLPGLAGFTPYNEQFF
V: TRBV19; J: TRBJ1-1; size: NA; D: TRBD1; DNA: TGTGCCAGTAGTATTGGTGGGACAGGTGAAGCTTTCTTT; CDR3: CASSIGGTGEAFF
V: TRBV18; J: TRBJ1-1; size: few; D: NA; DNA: TGTGCCAGCTCACCACAGGGGCCGAACACTGAAGCTTTCTTT; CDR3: CASSPQGPNTEAFF
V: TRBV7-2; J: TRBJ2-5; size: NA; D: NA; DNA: TGTGCCAGCAGCACAGCGGTCTTAGAGACCCAGTACTTC; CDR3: CASSTAVLETQYF
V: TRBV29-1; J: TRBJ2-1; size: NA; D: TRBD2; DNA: TGCAGCGTTGTAGCGGGGCTGTACAATGAGCAGTTCTTC; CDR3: CSVVAGLYNEQFF
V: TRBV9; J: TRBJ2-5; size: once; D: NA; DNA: TGTGCCAGCAGCCTACTTCCACTAGTCCCCCAAGAGACCCAGTACTTC; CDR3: CASSLLPLVPQETQYF
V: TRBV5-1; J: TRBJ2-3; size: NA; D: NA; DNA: TGCGCCAGCAGCTTGGGGGGGGACAGAACAGATACGCAGTATTTT; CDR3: CASSLGGDRTDTQYF
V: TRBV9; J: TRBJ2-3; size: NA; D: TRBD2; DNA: TGTGCCAGCAGGGGGGATAGCGGGAGACCCACAGATACGCAGTATTTT; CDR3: CASRGDSGRPTDTQYF
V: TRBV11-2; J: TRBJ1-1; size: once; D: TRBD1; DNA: TGTGCCAGCAGCTTAGCCTGGACAGGGGGCATGGCTTTCTTT; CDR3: CASSLAWTGGMAFF
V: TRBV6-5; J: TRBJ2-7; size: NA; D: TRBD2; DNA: TGTGCCAGCACCATGACTAGCGGACTCCCGTGGGAGCAGTACTTC; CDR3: CASTMTSGLPWEQYF